At least ten counts were recorded for the clone carrying this TCR beta chain. As yet, its antigen is unknown. As to time point: sample taken at primary tumor resection. This specimen belongs to a study of spatial heterogeneity in lung cancer. Points from the study as a whole: Counts of expanded alpha and beta TCRs within tumors tracked the tumor nonsynonymous mutation count.

The germline CDR1 and CDR2 sequences are SGHTA and FQGTGA. With 2 bases removed from V and 0 bases from J, the gap between germline ends came to 11 bases. The CDR3 is made up of 16 amino acids. TCRdb reanalysed the 5' RACE reads using MiXCR and keeps one entry per CDR3 protein. The sample lists approximately 10,000 distinct CDR3 sequences, 5% to 6.5% occurring once. The sequence derives from a male donor with early-stage non-small cell lung cancer. This rearrangement joins TRBV7-3 to TRBJ2-1; no firm D call. The specimen was lung tumor tissue, collected at surgery. CDR3 in amino acids: CASSLLWSSSYNEQFF. The CDR3 bases are TGTGCCAGCAGCTTACTTTGGTCGAGCTCCTACAATGAGCAGTTCTTC. The whole variable domain, remainder taken from reference TRBV7-3 and TRBJ2-1, is GAGVSQTPSNKVTEKGKYVELRCDPISGHTALYWYRQSLGQGPEFLIYFQGTGAADDSGLPNDRFFAVRPEGSVSTLKIQRTERGDSAVYLCASSLLWSSSYNEQFFGPGTRLTVL.